Each of the 25 T cell receptor beta chains below was sequenced from the same sample in a study of naive and memory T cell subsets. Notes on the study in general: A few larger clonotypes appeared in naive repertoires, especially CD8, possibly memory cells re-expressing CD45RA.

Antigen specificity for these receptors is unknown. An equimolar mix of two oligonucleotides served as the beta constant-region primer for TRBC1 and TRBC2. Ligated cDNA was amplified by four rounds of PCR with nested alpha and beta constant-region primers and SP2. TCRdb passed the UMI-ligation and nested PCR reads through MiXCR, listing each CDR3 protein once. The sample includes around 93,000 distinct CDR3 sequences, 11% of them seen just once. The specimen was naive CD4+ T cells from blood. Every receptor here comes from a human donor in good health.

The chain employs TRBV6-2 or TRBV6-3 and TRBJ1-1; the match to TRBD1 covers 9 bases. Germline values: CDR1 MNHEY, CDR2 SVGEGT. J lost 5 bases, V lost 6 bases, and 4 bases had no gene match. This CDR3 region has 13 residues. This CDR3 reads CASRQGAVTEAFF. The CDR3 DNA is TGTGCCAGCAGACAGGGGGCTGTGACTGAAGCTTTCTTT.

The table lists this clonotype with a few counts. V and J are TRBV6-2 or TRBV6-3 and TRBJ1-2; the match to TRBD1 covers 9 bases. From germline, CDR1 is MNHEY and CDR2 SVGEGT. With V trimmed by 6 bases and J by 5 bases, 10 bases remained unmatched. This CDR3 spans 15 amino acids. In nucleotides, the CDR3 is TGTGCCAGCAGATCCACCGGGACAGGGACGTATGGCTACACCTTC. Translated: CASRSTGTGTYGYTF.

The table lists this clonotype with many counts. The gene calls are TRBV20-1 and TRBJ1-2; 7 positions agree with TRBD1. This CDR3 has 13 amino acids. The trim removed 2 bases at V and 7 bases at J, leaving 7 bases unmatched. CDR1 and CDR2 from the germline V gene are DFQATT and SNEGSKA (reference sequence). In DNA, the CDR3 is TGCAGTGCTAGACTCCAGGGGGACGCTGGCTACACCTTC. Its protein is CSARLQGDAGYTF.

This rearrangement joins TRBV2 to TRBJ2-7; 15 bases line up with TRBD2. Germline CDR1 is SNHLY and CDR2 is FYNNEI. This CDR3 has 15 amino acids. Germline trimming cut 6 bases from V and 5 bases from J; bases unmatched to any gene: 5. The CDR3 DNA reads TGTGCCAGCAGGACGGGACTAGCGGGAGGTAACGAGCAGTACTTC. Its translation: CASRTGLAGGNEQYF. The variable domain in full, completed from reference TRBV2 and TRBJ2-7, reads EPEVTQTPSHQVTQMGQEVILRCVPISNHLYFYWYRQILGQKVEFLVSFYNNEISEKSEIFDDQFSVERPDGSNFTLKIRSTKLEDSAMYFCASRTGLAGGNEQYFGPGTRLTVT.

The chain employs TRBV7-2 and TRBJ2-6, with unresolved D. CDR3 size: 16 residues. Germline V gene lookup returns CDR1 SGHTA and CDR2 FQGNSA. Trimming removed 0 bases at V and 2 bases at J, with 8 bases between. Written as DNA, the CDR3 is TGTGCCAGCAGCTTAGCGGGTATTCCTGGGGCCAACGTCCTGACTTTC. Amino acid sequence: CASSLAGIPGANVLTF. Variable domain in full (rest from reference TRBV7-2 and TRBJ2-6): GAGVSQSPSNKVTEKGKDVELRCDPISGHTALYWYRQSLGQGLEFLIYFQGNSAPDKSGLPSDRFSAERTGGSVSTLTIQRTQQEDSAVYLCASSLAGIPGANVLTFGAGSRLTVL.

This clonotype showed up just a few times. The germline gene is not matched at one end of the junction; a read error may be the cause. The chain links TRBV19 to TRBJ1-2; D remains ambiguous. Per germline, CDR1 LNHDA and CDR2 SQIVND (reference sequence). This CDR3 spans 12 amino acids. The CDR3, as DNA: TGTGCTAGTAGGTCGGCTGAGTATGGCTACACCTTC. This encodes CASRSAEYGYTF.

This clonotype turned up a few times. The gene calls are TRBV13 and TRBJ2-1, with 12 positions matching TRBD2. This CDR3 has 14 amino acids. After removal of 6 bases from V and 9 bases from J, the junction contained 6 bases not matched to a gene. The germline V gene has CDR1 PRHDT and CDR2 FYEKMQ (reference sequence). The CDR3 DNA reads TGTGCCAGCAGAAAACTAGCGGGAGGTTTTGAGCAGTTCTTC. Amino acid sequence: CASRKLAGGFEQFF. Using reference TRBV13 and TRBJ2-1 for the parts outside the CDR3, the full variable domain is AAGVIQSPRHLIKEKRETATLKCYPIPRHDTVYWYQQGPGQDPQFLISFYEKMQSDKGSIPDRFSAQQFSDYHSELNMSSLELGDSALYFCASRKLAGGFEQFFGPGTRLTVL.

The chain combines TRBV7-9 with TRBJ1-1; 8 bases align to TRBD1. The CDR3 covers 14 residues. In germline, CDR1 is SEHNR, CDR2 FQNEAQ (reference sequence). The trim removed 4 bases at V and 2 bases at J, leaving 3 bases unmatched. This CDR3 reads CASSSGTGNTEAFF. In DNA form, the CDR3 reads TGTGCCAGCAGCTCCGGGACAGGTAACACTGAAGCTTTCTTT.

The chain carries TRBV12-3 or TRBV12-4 and TRBJ1-2, with TRBD1 matching over 7 bases. V was pared by 3 bases and J by 3 bases, with 4 bases of the junction left unmatched. The CDR3 totals 14 residues. The CDR3 nucleotides read TGTGCCAGCAGTTTGGGGACAGCCTACTATGGCTACACCTTC. Translating gives CASSLGTAYYGYTF.

In this sample, this clonotype turned up many times. CDR3 bases: TGTGCCAGCTCGGACCGGGACAGGGCATCACCCCTCCACTTT. Translated, it gives CASSDRDRASPLHF. This chain joins TRBV18 and TRBJ1-6, with 9 bases fitting TRBD1. J lost 10 bases, V lost 6 bases, and 7 bases had no gene match. Germline V lookup: CDR1 KGHSH, CDR2 LQKENI. This CDR3 is 14 amino acids long.

This clonotype was detected a few times. This chain uses TRBV29-1 with TRBJ1-2; TRBD1 matches 7 bases. CDR3 size: 14 residues. The junction had 9 bases not matched to a gene; V was cut back by 6 bases and J by 2 bases. CDR1 is SQVTM, CDR2 ANQGSEA, per germline. The CDR3 protein is CSVPIRTGNYGYTF. The DNA for the CDR3 is TGCAGCGTCCCCATCCGGACAGGAAACTATGGCTACACCTTC.

This clonotype was picked up a small number of times. CDR3 sequence: CASSSGWGKSYNEQFF. CDR3 bases: TGTGCCAGCAGCAGCGGGTGGGGGAAATCCTACAATGAGCAGTTCTTC. The rearrangement links TRBV5-5 to TRBJ2-1; D is perhaps TRBD2 (6 bases). CDR1 is SGHKS and CDR2 is YYEKEE in the germline V gene (reference sequence). The CDR3 sequence is 16 residues long. Trimming took off 4 bases at V and 1 base at J, with 15 bases between the two ends.

V gene TRBV5-1 combines with J gene TRBJ2-5; tentative D call: TRBD2 (5 bases). The CDR3 contains 16 residues. The germline CDR1 and CDR2 sequences are SGHRS and YFSETQ. Trimming left V 4 bases short and J 1 base short, with 17 bases between. The CDR3 DNA follows: TGCGCCAGCAGCGGGAGAGAGGCGGGTTTCCAAGAGACCCAGTACTTC. This sequence encodes CASSGREAGFQETQYF.

This clonotype was recorded only once. The chain couples TRBV3-1 to TRBJ2-3; the match to TRBD2 covers 10 bases. The germline V gene has CDR1 LGHDT and CDR2 YNNKEL (reference sequence). CDR3 size: 15 residues. With V trimmed by 3 bases and J by 4 bases, 4 bases remained unmatched. CDR3 in DNA: TGTGCCAGCAGCCACATAGCGGGGGGCGCAGATACGCAGTATTTT. Translation: CASSHIAGGADTQYF.

This clonotype was observed at least ten times. The chain has TRBV7-2 and TRBJ2-3; no clear D. CDR3 length equals 14 residues. V lost 5 bases and J lost 2, with 11 bases in between. Germline values: CDR1 SGHTA, CDR2 FQGNSA. The CDR3 reads CASSPQANTDTQYF. The DNA of the CDR3 is TGTGCCAGCAGCCCTCAGGCGAACACAGATACGCAGTATTTT.

This clonotype was seen only a few times. V usage is TRBV7-2 and J usage is TRBJ2-7; 11 bases map to TRBD1. Germline V gene sequence: CDR1 SGHTA, CDR2 FQGNSA. V dropped 1 base and J dropped 4; count of bases not matched to a gene: 9. This CDR3 comprises 17 residues. The chain's CDR3 is CASSLVLRGQGAYEQYF. In DNA, the CDR3 is TGTGCCAGCAGCTTAGTACTGAGAGGACAGGGGGCATACGAGCAGTACTTC.

The chain recombines TRBV9 with TRBJ2-7, with D possibly being TRBD1 (6 bases). Trimming pared 4 bases from V and 2 bases from J, leaving 13 bases between. Looked up from germline, CDR1 is SGDLS and CDR2 is YYNGEE. The CDR3 covers 14 residues. The CDR3 sequence: CASSPSTGTYEQYF. DNA for the CDR3: TGTGCCAGCAGCCCGTCGACAGGAACCTACGAGCAGTACTTC.

To note about this clonotype: Given a much more abundant clone one base away, this may be a read error. The chain recombines TRBV7-2 with TRBJ2-7; 8 bases fit TRBD2. The J segment lost 4 bases and the V segment lost 5 bases, leaving 10 bases of the junction unmatched. The length of the CDR3 is 15 residues. The germline V gene encodes CDR1 SGHTA and CDR2 FQGNSA. The DNA for the CDR3 is TGTGCCAGCAGCGGACAAGTGACTAGCGTTTACGAGCAGTACTTC. The encoded protein is CASSGQVTSVYEQYF.

This clonotype was observed at least ten times. The chain has TRBV18 and TRBJ2-3, with 8 bases matching TRBD1. V shed 5 bases and J 4 bases; nucleotides not matched to a gene: 5. CDR1 and CDR2 (germline): KGHSH, LQKENI. The CDR3 sequence is 14 residues long. CDR3 amino acids: CASSRTGSADTQYF. DNA for the CDR3: TGTGCCAGCTCAAGGACAGGGTCGGCAGATACGCAGTATTTT. The variable domain in full, completed from reference TRBV18 and TRBJ2-3, reads NAGVMQNPRHLVRRRGQEARLRCSPMKGHSHVYWYRQLPEEGLKFMVYLQKENIIDESGMPKERFSAEFPKEGPSILRIQQVVRGDSAAYFCASSRTGSADTQYFGPGTRLTVL.

The chain joins TRBV18 to TRBJ2-1; 9 bases fit TRBD2. Germline-derived CDR1 and CDR2 are KGHSH and LQKENI. V was clipped by 6 bases and J by 5 bases; unmatched bases: 11. CDR3 size: 16 residues. The CDR3 DNA reads as TGTGCCAGCTCTTTCGGTGCGGCTAGCGGGAACAATGAGCAGTTCTTC. It codes for CASSFGAASGNNEQFF.

V usage is TRBV2 and J usage is TRBJ2-1, with 9 nucleotides matching TRBD1. The CDR3 is 14 residues long. Trimming took 6 bases from V and 3 from J; bases not matched to a gene: 3. The germline V gene encodes CDR1 SNHLY and CDR2 FYNNEI. The CDR3 DNA reads TGTGCCAGCAGGGGGACAGGGAACTACAATGAGCAGTTCTTC. Its protein is CASRGTGNYNEQFF.

This clonotype was detected a few times. This rearrangement joins TRBV5-4 to TRBJ2-3, with D possibly matching TRBD1 (5 bases). Germline CDR1 is SGHNT and CDR2 is YYREEE (reference sequence). The germline V and J ends were trimmed by 3 bases and 2 bases, with 10 bases remaining between them. The CDR3 runs 14 residues. Here the CDR3 DNA reads TGTGCCAGCAGCTCGGACAAGTTCACAGATACGCAGTATTTT. It is translated as CASSSDKFTDTQYF.

J is TRBJ2-7 and V is TRBV5-1; D is undetermined. The CDR3 sequence is 16 residues long. Germline V CDR1 and CDR2: SGHRS, YFSETQ. The V and J ends lost 0 bases and 0 bases respectively, with 13 bases between them. The DNA of the CDR3 is TGCGCCAGCAGCTTGGCTCCACTTCCAAGCTCCTACGAGCAGTACTTC. It specifies CASSLAPLPSSYEQYF. The complete variable domain, with remaining parts taken from reference TRBV5-1 and TRBJ2-7, reads KAGVTQTPRYLIKTRGQQVTLSCSPISGHRSVSWYQQTPGQGLQFLFEYFSETQRNKGNFPGRFSGRQFSNSRSEMNVSTLELGDSALYLCASSLAPLPSSYEQYFGPGTRLTVT.

This sequence joins TRBV9 and TRBJ2-7, with 8 bases matching TRBD1. J lost 5 bases, V lost 4 bases, and 8 bases had no gene match. The CDR3 covers 14 residues. Germline CDR1 and CDR2: SGDLS and YYNGEE. Here the CDR3 DNA reads TGTGCCAGCAGCCCAGGACAGGGTCTCCACGAGCAGTACTTC. Its translation is CASSPGQGLHEQYF.

This clonotype was recorded many times. The chain recombines TRBV5-4 with TRBJ2-7; D is unclear. The CDR3 loop spans 11 amino acids. Trimming cost V 0 bases and J 5 bases, with 3 bases left between them. Germline loops: CDR1 SGHNT, CDR2 YYREEE (reference sequence). The CDR3: CASSLAHEQYF. CDR3 coding DNA: TGTGCCAGCAGCTTGGCGCACGAGCAGTACTTC.